This T cell receptor beta chain was found in a study of blood T cells in healthy people across ages (dated by TCRdb to about 2015). For the study in its entirety: In model experiments, template switching captured about one uniquely barcoded TCR beta cDNA molecule for every two T cells. For two donors (one aged 18 to 30 and one aged 80 or older), the study analyzed two additional independent replicas of 1 million unique cDNA reads from the same blood draw. Donors were grouped into four age groups: young (average roughly 16 years), middle-aged (39), aged (around 60) and long-lived (about 89). The study measured age-related changes in TCR beta repertoire diversity using deep sequencing normalized with unique cDNA molecular identifiers.

Results and caveats for the whole study, not just this receptor: Estimates of total diversity based on one million sequenced T cells were considered lower bounds and underestimates. The long-lived group showed more naive CD4+ T cells, fewer expanded clones and increased TCR diversity than the aged group, suggesting age selection. A strong correlation was found between observed TCR beta diversity and the percentage of naive T cells measured by flow cytometry. Since profiling was done on bulk unsorted PBMCs, naive and antigen-experienced compartments could not be conclusively compared. Observed TCR beta diversity per million T cells fell roughly linearly with age, and a significant reduction was already apparent by age roughly 40. Because the CMV infection status of the donors was unknown, age-related changes in expanded clonotypes may potentially have been confounded.

Including the terminal cysteine and phenylalanine, the CDR3 comprises 13 residues. The sequence is cut down to CDR3 DNA, 39 bases in frame from base 1. Trimming removed 2 bases from V and 11 bases from J, leaving 12 bases between the germline ends. The germline V gene gives CDR1 as SGHDN and CDR2 as FVKESK. This clonotype appeared a few times. Its specific antigen is unknown. No much larger clonotype is one base removed from it; base qualities were not supplied. Preparation of the library involved 5' RACE. Sequencing was carried out with an Illumina HiSeq 2500. A second about 7 to 11 cycle PCR used a sample-barcoded 5' primer and a J-beta primer mix. A template-switch 5' adaptor carrying 12 random nucleotides introduced a unique molecular identifier onto each TCR beta cDNA molecule. At least 3 million CDR3-containing paired-end reads were obtained from each sample. All of the RNA was converted into first-strand cDNA using the Mint cDNA synthesis kit, with a TRBC-specific oligonucleotide serving as the primer. All cDNA was treated with uracil-DNA glycosylase and then went through a first 18-cycle PCR with the universal primers M1SS and BC2_uni_R. Processing in the source paper ran as follows. Normalization of each sample was performed by random selection of 1 million high-quality reads, each carrying a distinct molecular identifier. Instead of being binned into consensus sequences, reads that shared molecular identifiers were thrown out. CDR3 identification, clonotype clustering and error correction used MiTCR with a Q25 quality threshold and the strictest error-elimination algorithm. A nonparametric unseen species model with Euler transformation was used to estimate a lower bound on total TCR beta diversity. TCRdb cleaned the public reads at Q25 with fastp, built clones with MiXCR and kept in-frame beta chains. Here each entry gathers all rows of one CDR3 protein and keeps the most common genes and DNA. The V and J calls and clone size are TCRdb's, not the authors'. The sample table lists hundreds of thousands of distinct CDR3 sequences, over 25% of them with a count of one. The top ten clonotypes cover 3% to 4% of the sample.

Systemically healthy Caucasian individuals from Russia, around 39 in total and aged about 6 to 95 years, were included as donors. About 10 milliliters of peripheral blood were collected from each donor into EDTA-treated Vacutainer tubes. Ficoll-Paque density-gradient centrifugation was used to isolate PBMCs, with at least 7 million per sample. Total RNA was extracted from PBMCs with Trizol reagent, with at least 5.5 micrograms obtained per sample. For every donor, an aliquot of PBMCs went through flow cytometry to measure the percentages of naive CD45RAhigh/CD27high T cells. Separately, the same data were catalogued under a study of T cells of mothers and their children. Looking at the second paper: Nine systemically healthy Caucasian individuals, comprising three mothers and their six children, were included as donors. cDNA synthesis used all of the extracted RNA, with roughly 1.5 ug of RNA in each 15 ul reaction. In the second PCR, sample barcodes and 2-4 random nucleotides were introduced via the M1S primer. More than 8 million TCR beta CDR3 reads were obtained from each mother, and several million reads were obtained from each child. TCR recombination output is similarly shaped by thymic selection in related and unrelated pairs, with a minor effect exerted by inherited differences. Normalized repertoire overlap was always slightly but never significantly higher in related than unrelated mother-child pairs. No persistent microchimeric T cell clones were detected, at a sensitivity of roughly 93 clones per million clonotypes. The study used deep NGS to compare TCR beta repertoires of mothers and children, seeking features distinguishing related mother-child pairs from unrelated individuals. Mothers averaged 40 +/- 4 years of age and children averaged roughly 10 +/- 4 years. After adapters were ligated using NEBNext reagents, the libraries underwent 100+100 nt paired-end sequencing on an Illumina HiSeq 2000. To prevent cross-contamination, the mother and child libraries were prepared one month apart and sequenced in separate runs. Between about 500,000 and 2,100,000 distinct TCR beta clonotypes were identified per donor. Naive TCR beta clonotypes were estimated from low-frequency clonotypes matched to each donor's FACS-determined naive share, without sorting.

The TCR comes from a boy under 10 years old in good health. The sequencing sample was made of blood. The chain links TRBV14 with TRBJ1-4; a tentative D call is TRBD1 (5 bases match). The DNA reads as follows: TGTGCCAGCAGCCAATTCCAGGGAGGGAAACTGTTTTTT. It encodes CASSQFQGGKLFF.